The clone carrying this T cell receptor beta chain occurred many times. Its antigen is currently unknown. The data derive from a study of regulatory T cells in long-lasting Graves disease. General study points: Limited samples may have lowered accuracy.

For TCR beta, libraries came from iRepertoire HTBI primers and Arm-PCR of CDR3 regions. TCRdb reprocessed the multiplex PCR reads via MiXCR and lists one record per CDR3 protein. This table holds roughly 470,000 distinct CDR3 sequences, 20% found once. Time point given: persistent/refractory GD, antithyroid drugs over 5 years with positive TRAb. There was RNA extracted from PBMCs, and the TCR library was made from it. The sequence derives from a female donor with Graves disease. Sequenced material: peripheral blood mononuclear cells (PBMCs), taken when the disease was refractory, from a patient treated with antithyroid drugs.

CDR3 amino acids: CASRSGTAPQDGYTF. The CDR3 DNA follows: TGTGCCAGCAGATCCGGGACAGCCCCGCAGGATGGCTACACCTTC. The V gene is TRBV6-1, the J gene TRBJ1-2; 7 bases line up with TRBD1. The germline gives CDR1 MNHNS, CDR2 SASEGT. CDR3 size: 15 residues. V was clipped by 6 bases and J by 6 bases; unmatched bases: 13.